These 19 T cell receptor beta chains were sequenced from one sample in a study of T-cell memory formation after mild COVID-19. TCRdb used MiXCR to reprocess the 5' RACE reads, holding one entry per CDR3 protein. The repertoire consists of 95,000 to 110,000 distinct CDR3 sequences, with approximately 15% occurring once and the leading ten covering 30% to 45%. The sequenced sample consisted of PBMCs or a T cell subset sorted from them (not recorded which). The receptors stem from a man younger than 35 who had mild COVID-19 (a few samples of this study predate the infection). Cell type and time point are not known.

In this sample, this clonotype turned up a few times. CDR3 nucleotides: TGCAGTGCTAAGGAGTTCGAGCGGCGCAATGAGCAGTTCTTC. It codes for CSAKEFERRNEQFF. This chain connects TRBV20-1 to TRBJ2-1; a weak D match, TRBD2 (5 bases). V lost 4 bases and J 6 bases, leaving 16 bases between the germline ends. Germline V gene sequence: CDR1 DFQATT, CDR2 SNEGSKA (reference sequence). The CDR3 contains 14 residues.

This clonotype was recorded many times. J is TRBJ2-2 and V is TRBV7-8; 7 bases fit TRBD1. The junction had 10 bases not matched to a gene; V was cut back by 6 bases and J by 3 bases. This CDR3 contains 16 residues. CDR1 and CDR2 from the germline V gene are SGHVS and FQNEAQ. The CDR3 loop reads CASSQSGTVDTGELFF. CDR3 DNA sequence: TGTGCCAGCAGTCAATCGGGGACAGTGGACACCGGGGAGCTGTTTTTT.

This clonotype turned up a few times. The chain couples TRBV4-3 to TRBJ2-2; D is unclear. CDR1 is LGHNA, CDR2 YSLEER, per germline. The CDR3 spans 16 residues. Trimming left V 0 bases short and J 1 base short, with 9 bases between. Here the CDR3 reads CASSQDRAQNTGELFF. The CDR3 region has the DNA TGCGCCAGCAGCCAAGATCGAGCCCAGAACACCGGGGAGCTGTTTTTT.

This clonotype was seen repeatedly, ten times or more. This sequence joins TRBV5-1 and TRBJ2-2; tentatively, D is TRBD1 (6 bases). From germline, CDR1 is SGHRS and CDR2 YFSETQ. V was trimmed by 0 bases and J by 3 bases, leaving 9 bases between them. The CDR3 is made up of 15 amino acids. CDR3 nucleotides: TGCGCCAGCAGCTTGGTTTCAGGGGACACCGGGGAGCTGTTTTTT. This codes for CASSLVSGDTGELFF.

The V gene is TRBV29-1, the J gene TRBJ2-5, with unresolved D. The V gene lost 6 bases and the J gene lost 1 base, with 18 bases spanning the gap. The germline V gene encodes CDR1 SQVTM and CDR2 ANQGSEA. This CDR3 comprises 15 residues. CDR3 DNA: TGCAGCGTAACCCCCGCCTGGGGATCCCAAGAGACCCAGTACTTC. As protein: CSVTPAWGSQETQYF. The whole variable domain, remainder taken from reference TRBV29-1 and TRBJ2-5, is SAVISQKPSRDICQRGTSLTIQCQVDSQVTMMFWYRQQPGQSLTLIATANQGSEATYESGFVIDKFPISRPNLTFSTLTVSNMSPEDSSIYLCSVTPAWGSQETQYFGPGTRLLVL.

The CDR3 is CASSLDFSSGETQYF. CDR3 sequence (DNA): TGCGCCAGCAGCTTGGATTTCTCCTCGGGAGAGACCCAGTACTTC. The chain has TRBV5-1 and TRBJ2-5; D unclear. The CDR3 extends over 15 amino acids. Trimming took off 0 bases at V and 4 bases at J, with 13 bases between the two ends. The germline V gene has CDR1 SGHRS and CDR2 YFSETQ.

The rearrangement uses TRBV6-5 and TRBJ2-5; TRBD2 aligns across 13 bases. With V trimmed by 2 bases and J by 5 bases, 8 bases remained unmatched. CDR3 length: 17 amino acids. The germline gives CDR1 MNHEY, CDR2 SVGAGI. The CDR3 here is CASSYQLAGGLGETQYF. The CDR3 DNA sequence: TGTGCCAGCAGTTACCAACTAGCGGGGGGGCTCGGGGAGACCCAGTACTTC.

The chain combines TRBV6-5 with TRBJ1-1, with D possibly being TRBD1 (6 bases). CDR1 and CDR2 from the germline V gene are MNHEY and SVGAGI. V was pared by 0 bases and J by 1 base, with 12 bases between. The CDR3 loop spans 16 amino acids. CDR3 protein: CASSYSQGSTNTEAFF. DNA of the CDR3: TGTGCCAGCAGTTACTCCCAGGGGTCCACGAACACTGAAGCTTTCTTT.

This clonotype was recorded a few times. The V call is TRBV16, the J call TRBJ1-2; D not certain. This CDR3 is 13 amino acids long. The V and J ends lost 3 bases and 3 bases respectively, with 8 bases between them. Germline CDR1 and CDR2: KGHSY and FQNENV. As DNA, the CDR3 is TGTGCCAGCAGCCATACATGGGACTATGGCTACACCTTC. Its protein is CASSHTWDYGYTF.

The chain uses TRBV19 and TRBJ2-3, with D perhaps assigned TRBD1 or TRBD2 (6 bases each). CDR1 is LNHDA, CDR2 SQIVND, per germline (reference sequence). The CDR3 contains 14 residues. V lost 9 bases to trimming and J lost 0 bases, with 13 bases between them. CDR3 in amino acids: CASGGLTSTDTQYF. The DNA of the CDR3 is TGTGCCAGCGGGGGCTTAACTAGCACAGATACGCAGTATTTT.

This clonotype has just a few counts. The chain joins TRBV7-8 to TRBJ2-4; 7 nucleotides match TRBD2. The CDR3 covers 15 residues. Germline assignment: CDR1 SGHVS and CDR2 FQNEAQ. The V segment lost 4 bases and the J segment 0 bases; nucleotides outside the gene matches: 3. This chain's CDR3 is CASSSRGVAKNIQYF. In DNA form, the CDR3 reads TGTGCCAGCAGCTCCCGGGGGGTAGCCAAAAACATTCAGTACTTC.

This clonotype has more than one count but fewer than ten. The CDR3 here is CASSWLAGGRSTDTQYF. The CDR3, as DNA: TGCGCCAGCAGCTGGCTAGCGGGGGGTAGGAGCACAGATACGCAGTATTTT. The chain joins TRBV5-1 to TRBJ2-3; 11 bases fit TRBD2. From germline, CDR1 is SGHRS and CDR2 YFSETQ. V lost 3 bases to trimming and J lost 0 bases; unmatched junction nucleotides: 6. CDR3 size: 17 residues. Based on the CDR3 plus reference TRBV5-1 and TRBJ2-3, the full variable domain is KAGVTQTPRYLIKTRGQQVTLSCSPISGHRSVSWYQQTPGQGLQFLFEYFSETQRNKGNFPGRFSGRQFSNSRSEMNVSTLELGDSALYLCASSWLAGGRSTDTQYFGPGTRLTVL.

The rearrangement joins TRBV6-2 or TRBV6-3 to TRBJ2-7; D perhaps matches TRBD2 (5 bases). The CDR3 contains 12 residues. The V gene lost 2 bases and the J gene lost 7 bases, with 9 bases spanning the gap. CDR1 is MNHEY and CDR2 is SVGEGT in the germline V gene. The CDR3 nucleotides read TGTGCCAGCAGTTACGGATCGGGGGAGCAGTACGTC. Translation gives CASSYGSGEQYV.

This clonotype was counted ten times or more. CDR3 sequence (DNA): TGTGCCAGCAGCCAAGAGGCGGACACTGAAGCTTTCTTT. Encoded protein: CASSQEADTEAFF. The chain is built from TRBV4-2 and TRBJ1-1; D is uncertain. The V and J ends lost 0 bases and 3 bases respectively, with 5 bases between them. CDR1 is LGHNA and CDR2 is YNFKEQ in the germline V gene. The CDR3 extends over 13 amino acids.

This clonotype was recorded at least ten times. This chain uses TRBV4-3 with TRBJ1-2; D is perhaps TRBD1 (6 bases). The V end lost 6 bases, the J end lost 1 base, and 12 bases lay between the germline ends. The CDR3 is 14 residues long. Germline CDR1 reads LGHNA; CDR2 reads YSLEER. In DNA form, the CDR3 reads TGCGCCAGCAGGAGGGACACCCATAACTATGGCTACACCTTC. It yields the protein CASRRDTHNYGYTF.

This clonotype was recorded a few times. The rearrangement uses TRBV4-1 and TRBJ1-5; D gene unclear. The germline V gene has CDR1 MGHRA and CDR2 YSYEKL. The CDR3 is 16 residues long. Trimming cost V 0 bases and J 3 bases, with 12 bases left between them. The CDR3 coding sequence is TGCGCCAGCAGCCAAGATCCGGGCCGGTTCAATCAGCCCCAGCATTTT. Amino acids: CASSQDPGRFNQPQHF.

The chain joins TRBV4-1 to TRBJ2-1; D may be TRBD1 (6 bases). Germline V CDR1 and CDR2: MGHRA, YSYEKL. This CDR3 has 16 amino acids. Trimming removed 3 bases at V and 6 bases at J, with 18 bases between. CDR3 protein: CASSQAGGRGFNEQFF. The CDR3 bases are TGCGCCAGCAGCCAGGCCGGAGGCAGGGGATTCAATGAGCAGTTCTTC.

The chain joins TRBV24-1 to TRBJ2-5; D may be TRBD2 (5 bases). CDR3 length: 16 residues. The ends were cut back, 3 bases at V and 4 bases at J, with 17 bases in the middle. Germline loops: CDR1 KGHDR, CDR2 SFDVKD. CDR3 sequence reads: CATSDVFGGSLETQYF. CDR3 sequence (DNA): TGTGCCACCAGTGATGTGTTCGGAGGTAGCCTAGAGACCCAGTACTTC.

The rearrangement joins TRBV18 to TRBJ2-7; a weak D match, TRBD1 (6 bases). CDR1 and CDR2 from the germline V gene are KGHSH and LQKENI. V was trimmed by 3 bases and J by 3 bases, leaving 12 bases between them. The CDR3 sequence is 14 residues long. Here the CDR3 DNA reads TGTGCCAGCTCACCGGACAGCGGAGGCTACGAGCAGTACGTC. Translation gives CASSPDSGGYEQYV.